This T cell receptor (beta chain) was sequenced during a study of post-analysis software for immune sequencing data. Study context: Disease trajectories encompassed relapsing-remitting, secondary progressive and progressive-relapsing multiple sclerosis.

Of note for this clonotype: The antigen is not known.

V dropped 1 base and J dropped 8; count of bases not matched to a gene: 9. The CDR3 covers 15 residues. CDR1 MGHDK and CDR2 SYGVNS come from the germline V gene. TCR beta cDNA libraries included unique molecular identifiers. Between about 0.95 and 11 million T cells gave rise to around 500,000 cDNA molecules. TCRdb processed the PCR reads anew with MiXCR; each CDR3 protein has one entry. The sample consists of approximately 570,000 distinct CDR3 sequences, roughly two fifths of them appearing once. Regarding the study as a whole: Significantly lower normalized Chao1 diversity was found in patients with multiple sclerosis relative to controls. Samples sharing a preparation batch grouped tightly together when assessed by F measure. Patients used a few TRBV segments, including TRBV5-6, TRBV5-1 and TRBV20-1, more often than controls.

The specimen sequenced was blood. The genes are TRBV25-1 and TRBJ2-3; 7 bases are shared with TRBD2. The origin of this receptor is a girl aged 10-17 years with multiple sclerosis. CDR3 in amino acids: CASSEFNPGGSTQYF. CDR3 DNA sequence: TGTGCCAGCAGTGAATTCAACCCTGGCGGGAGTACGCAGTATTTT.